This T cell receptor (beta chain) was profiled in a study of blood T cell repertoires in COVID-19. In the study overall: Sources were T cells, B-cell-depleted T cells, or PBMCs; the material itself was cDNA or gDNA.

Authors' data handling: Estimation of nucleated cell counts relied on the amplification of reference gene primers. The data were produced by immunoSEQ multiplex PCR, yet TCRdb's version contains in-frame clones alone and is incomplete. That table supplies the V and J calls and clone size; D and trimming were determined from the DNA. This sample has 97,000 or so clones, with roughly 92% found just once. Seattle enrolled patients during active infection and tracked them longitudinally. The germline CDR1 and CDR2 sequences are MDHEN and SYDVKM. There are 14 residues in the CDR3. V lost 2 bases to trimming and J lost 4 bases, with 12 bases between them.

The TCR was taken from a woman between 45 and 60 years old with COVID-19, enrolled during active disease. The material sequenced was peripheral blood. This chain connects TRBV28 to TRBJ2-7; maybe TRBD1 (6 bases). The CDR3 DNA is TGTGCCAGCAGTTTAAGGGACAACGAATACGAGCAGTACTTC. As protein: CASSLRDNEYEQYF.